The 20 T cell receptor beta chains in this list originate from one sample, sequenced in a study of T-cell reconstitution after alpha-beta-depleted transplantation in children. The TCRbeta library incorporated unique molecular identifiers. TCRdb reprocessed the PCR reads with MiXCR, giving one entry per CDR3 protein. In the table there are approximately 500,000 distinct CDR3 sequences, roughly a tenth of which are singletons. The sequences come from PBMCs, collected before TCRalphabeta/CD19-depleted stem cell transplant. These receptor sequences come from a child aged 2-15 years with inherited bone marrow failure, due to receive a stem cell transplant.

The chain has TRBV3-1 and TRBJ2-1, with D tentatively TRBD2 (6 bases). The CDR3 extends over 13 amino acids. V lost 6 bases, J lost 5 bases, and 11 bases lay in between. Per germline, CDR1 LGHDT and CDR2 YNNKEL (reference sequence). CDR3 amino acids: CASSGGLNNEQFF. CDR3 nucleotide sequence: TGTGCCAGCAGTGGAGGACTAAACAATGAGCAGTTCTTC.

This clonotype was counted a few times. The rearrangement uses TRBV7-2 and TRBJ2-7, with 13 nucleotides matching TRBD2. V was pared by 5 bases and J by 0 bases, with 4 bases of the junction left unmatched. Germline V CDR1 and CDR2: SGHTA, FQGNSA. The CDR3 covers 16 residues. The CDR3 nucleotides read TGTGCCAGCAGCCTAGGGACTAGCGGGAACTCCTACGAGCAGTACTTC. Translating it yields CASSLGTSGNSYEQYF.

In the case of this clonotype: A single base separates this from a much larger clone, so it may be a read error. V is TRBV3-1 and J is TRBJ2-1, with 10 bases that match TRBD2. The CDR3 totals 18 residues. The trim removed 8 bases at V and 0 bases at J, leaving 13 bases unmatched. Germline CDR1 reads LGHDT; CDR2 reads YNNKEL (reference sequence). For the CDR3, the DNA is TGTGCCAGCTGTTTCCGGCTAGCGGGAGTGCGCTCCTACAATGAGCAGTTCTTC. This translates into CASCFRLAGVRSYNEQFF.

This clonotype was counted ten times or more. V usage is TRBV5-1 and J usage is TRBJ2-7; 13 bases line up with TRBD2. Per germline, CDR1 SGHRS and CDR2 YFSETQ. Trimming cost V 3 bases and J 4 bases; bases outside gene matches: 10. The CDR3 sequence is 17 residues long. Written as DNA, the CDR3 is TGCGCCAGCAGCTACGGACTAGCGGGAGCGGGCCTTTACGAGCAGTACTTC. Its protein product is CASSYGLAGAGLYEQYF.

CDR3 DNA sequence: TGCGCCAGCAGTCACTTATGTCCCGCAGGCACCTACGAGCAGTACTTC. Its protein product is CASSHLCPAGTYEQYF. The chain carries TRBV23-1 and TRBJ2-7; D is undetermined. TRBV23-1 is given ORF status, its function remaining uncertain. The ends were cut back, 3 bases at V and 2 bases at J, with 17 bases in the middle. This CDR3 is built from 16 residues.

This clonotype was counted ten times or more. The V gene is TRBV25-1, the J gene TRBJ2-2; TRBD2 matches at 12 bases. Germline V gene sequence: CDR1 MGHDK, CDR2 SYGVNS. Trimming removed 7 bases from V and 0 bases from J; junction bases left unmatched: 9. The CDR3 spans 18 residues. CDR3 DNA sequence: TGTGCCAGCAACGAACCACTAGCGGGAGGACCGAACACCGGGGAGCTGTTTTTT. This translates into CASNEPLAGGPNTGELFF.

This clonotype was seen many times. The V call is TRBV4-2, the J call TRBJ2-7; D might be TRBD1 or TRBD2, each matching 5 bases. Trimming shortened V by 11 bases and J by 4 bases, and 15 bases separated the two germline ends. Germline V gene data show CDR1 as LGHNA and CDR2 as YNFKEQ. The CDR3 consists of 12 residues. CDR3 sequence reads: CAAGRGVYEQYF. The CDR3 DNA reads TGTGCCGCTGGAAGGGGAGTTTACGAGCAGTACTTC.

The genes are TRBV5-1 and TRBJ2-7; 13 bases fit TRBD2. The length of the CDR3 is 19 residues. The germline CDR1 and CDR2 sequences are SGHRS and YFSETQ. Trimming took 4 bases from V and 2 from J; bases not matched to a gene: 15. CDR3 sequence: CASSLTTYVTSGRAYEQYF. CDR3 DNA: TGCGCCAGCAGCCTCACGACTTACGTTACTAGCGGGAGGGCCTACGAGCAGTACTTC.

This clonotype was detected many times. The V and J genes are TRBV7-2 and TRBJ2-1; TRBD1 agrees at 8 bases. The CDR3 is 15 residues long. V lost 4 bases to trimming and J lost 5 bases; unmatched junction nucleotides: 7. Germline loops: CDR1 SGHTA, CDR2 FQGNSA. CDR3 loop: CASSSTGQAHNEQFF. In DNA, the CDR3 is TGTGCCAGCAGCTCCACGGGACAGGCCCACAATGAGCAGTTCTTC. The entire variable domain, with the rest obtained from reference TRBV7-2 and TRBJ2-1, is as follows: GAGVSQSPSNKVTEKGKDVELRCDPISGHTALYWYRQSLGQGLEFLIYFQGNSAPDKSGLPSDRFSAERTGGSVSTLTIQRTQQEDSAVYLCASSSTGQAHNEQFFGPGTRLTVL.

This clonotype was observed at least ten times. The chain couples TRBV27 to TRBJ2-7; 7 nucleotides match TRBD2. The CDR3 has 16 amino acids. V shed 6 bases, J shed 3 bases, and the junction held 14 bases outside the gene matches. The germline CDR1 and CDR2 sequences are MNHEY and SMNVEV (reference sequence). DNA for the CDR3: TGTGCCAGCAGCCCAATTGGGGAGGGCCGGGTCTACGAGCAGTACTTC. Translated: CASSPIGEGRVYEQYF.

This clonotype occurred many times. The chain carries TRBV5-1 and TRBJ2-7; D unresolved. Germline V gives CDR1 SGHRS, CDR2 YFSETQ. Trimming shortened V by 2 bases and J by 6 bases, and 12 bases separated the two germline ends. The CDR3 loop spans 13 amino acids. The CDR3 here is CASSFLDGSEQYF. In DNA form, the CDR3 reads TGCGCCAGCAGCTTCCTGGACGGTTCCGAGCAGTACTTC.

In its sample, this clonotype was seen many times. The chain couples TRBV29-1 to TRBJ2-7, with 9 bases matching TRBD2. Per germline, CDR1 SQVTM and CDR2 ANQGSEA. J gave up 2 bases and V 2 bases, and 7 bases lay outside the gene matches. CDR3 length: 15 residues. The chain's CDR3 is CSVERAASGTYEQYF. In DNA, the CDR3 is TGCAGCGTTGAACGGGCGGCTAGCGGGACCTACGAGCAGTACTTC.

This clonotype was counted ten times or more. This chain connects TRBV9 to TRBJ2-7, with 7 bases fitting TRBD2. The CDR3 totals 15 residues. V lost 5 bases to trimming and J lost 4 bases; unmatched junction nucleotides: 12. Germline lookup yields CDR1 SGDLS and CDR2 YYNGEE. CDR3 protein: CASSGRATGGYEQYF. CDR3 DNA: TGTGCCAGCAGTGGTAGAGCTACGGGGGGATACGAGCAGTACTTC.

The chain is built from TRBV12-3 or TRBV12-4 and TRBJ2-6; weak D call: TRBD2 (6 bases). The CDR3 has 16 residues. V lost 4 bases to trimming and J lost 2 bases, with 12 bases between them. This chain's CDR3 is CASSSAGFPGANVLTF. For the CDR3, the DNA is TGTGCCAGCAGTTCCGCGGGGTTTCCTGGGGCCAACGTCCTGACTTTC.

In its sample, this clonotype was seen many times. The rearrangement links TRBV7-2 to TRBJ2-5, with 10 nucleotides matching TRBD2. The CDR3 is made up of 14 amino acids. V gave up 4 bases and J gave up 4 bases; unmatched junction bases: 3. Germline V gene lookup returns CDR1 SGHTA and CDR2 FQGNSA. The CDR3 loop reads CASSSVAGGETQYF. CDR3 sequence (DNA): TGTGCCAGCAGCTCGGTAGCGGGGGGAGAGACCCAGTACTTC.

This clonotype came up many times. The rearrangement uses TRBV6-1 and TRBJ2-7; possible D gene TRBD2, 6 bases. Germline V gene lookup returns CDR1 MNHNS and CDR2 SASEGT. This CDR3 region has 14 residues. The ends were cut back, 11 bases at V and 2 bases at J, with 19 bases in the middle. The CDR3, as DNA: TGTGCCGGGGGAGGAGAGCGGTCCCCCTACGAGCAGTACTTC. It specifies CAGGGERSPYEQYF.

This clonotype was counted at least ten times. V usage is TRBV20-1 and J usage is TRBJ1-1; D gene uncertain. Germline V gene lookup returns CDR1 DFQATT and CDR2 SNEGSKA (reference sequence). V was shortened by 0 bases and J by 2 bases, with 13 bases between the two germline ends. The CDR3 has 15 amino acids. CDR3 bases: TGCAGTGCTAGAGATGTCGGCCGGGGAAACACTGAAGCTTTCTTT. Amino acid sequence: CSARDVGRGNTEAFF.

The sample holds many counts of this clonotype. This chain joins TRBV27 and TRBJ1-6, with D perhaps TRBD1 (6 bases). The germline V gene has CDR1 MNHEY and CDR2 SMNVEV (reference sequence). V shed 7 bases and J shed 7 bases, with 11 bases lying between them. This CDR3 has 13 amino acids. The CDR3 here is CASKLGGNSPLHF. The CDR3 DNA sequence: TGTGCCAGCAAGCTAGGGGGGAATTCACCCCTCCACTTT.

This clonotype was recorded at least ten times. V and J are TRBV20-1 and TRBJ2-7, with TRBD1 matching 10 bases. The trim removed 6 bases at V and 7 bases at J, leaving 9 bases unmatched. Germline loops: CDR1 DFQATT, CDR2 SNEGSKA (reference sequence). CDR3 length: 13 amino acids. CDR3 in amino acids: CSASRDRGGEQYF. The DNA of the CDR3 is TGCAGTGCCTCCCGGGACAGGGGTGGTGAGCAGTACTTC.

This clonotype was detected many times. CDR3: CSARDELANGLEQYF. CDR3 in DNA: TGCAGTGCTAGAGACGAACTAGCGAATGGCCTCGAGCAGTACTTC. This rearrangement joins TRBV20-1 to TRBJ2-7, with 7 nucleotides matching TRBD2. The CDR3 consists of 15 residues. With V trimmed by 0 bases and J by 6 bases, 11 bases remained unmatched. From germline, CDR1 is DFQATT and CDR2 SNEGSKA (reference sequence).